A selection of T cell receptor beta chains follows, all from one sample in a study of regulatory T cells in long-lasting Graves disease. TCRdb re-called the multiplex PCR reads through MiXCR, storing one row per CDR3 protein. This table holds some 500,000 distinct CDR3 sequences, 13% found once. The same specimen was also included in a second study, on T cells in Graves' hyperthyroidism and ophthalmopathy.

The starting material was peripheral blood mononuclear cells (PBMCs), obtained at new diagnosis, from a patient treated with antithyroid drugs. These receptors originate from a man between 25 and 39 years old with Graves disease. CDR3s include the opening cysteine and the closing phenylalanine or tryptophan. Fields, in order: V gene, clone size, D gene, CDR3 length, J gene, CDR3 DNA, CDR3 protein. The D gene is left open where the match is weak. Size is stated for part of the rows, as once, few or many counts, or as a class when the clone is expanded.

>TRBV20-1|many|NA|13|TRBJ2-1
TGCAGTGCGAGGGACGCCACCTACAATGAGCAGTTCTTC
CSARDATYNEQFF
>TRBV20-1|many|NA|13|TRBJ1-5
TGCAGTGCTGGTCAGGATCCCAATCAGCCCCAGCATTTT
CSAGQDPNQPQHF
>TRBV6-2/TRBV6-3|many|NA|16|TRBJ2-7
TGTGCCAGCAGTCCGCGTTTTGGGGATCCAACCCTGGGGCAGTACTTC
CASSPRFGDPTLGQYF
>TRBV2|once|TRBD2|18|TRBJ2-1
TGTGCCAGCTCACAGTCCGGGACTAGCGGCTACTCCTACAATGAGCAGTTCTTC
CASSQSGTSGYSYNEQFF
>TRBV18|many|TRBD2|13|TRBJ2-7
TGTGCCAGCTCACCACCGACTAGCGGCGAGCAGTACTTC
CASSPPTSGEQYF
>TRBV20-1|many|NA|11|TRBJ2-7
TGCAGTGCTAGGGCAGGGGACGAGCAGTACTTC
CSARAGDEQYF
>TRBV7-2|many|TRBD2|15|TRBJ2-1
TGTGCCAGCAGCTTAGTTTTGCGGGAGAGAGCTGAGCAGTTCTTC
CASSLVLRERAEQFF
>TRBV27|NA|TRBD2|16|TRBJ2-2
TGTGCCAACAGTATCGGACTAGCGGGGGGGGCCGGGGAGCTGTTTTTT
CANSIGLAGGAGELFF
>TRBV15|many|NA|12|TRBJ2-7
TGTGCCACCAGCAGACTCTCTGGCGAGCAGTACTTC
CATSRLSGEQYF
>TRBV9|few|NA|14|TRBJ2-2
TGTGCCAGCAGCGCCGGATGGAACACCGGGGAGCTGTTTTTT
CASSAGWNTGELFF
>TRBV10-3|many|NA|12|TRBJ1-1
TGTGCCATCAGTGGCGACAGGACTGAAGCTTTCTTT
CAISGDRTEAFF